This T cell receptor (beta chain) derives from a study of blood T cell repertoires in COVID-19. Looking at the study overall: Sites across the United States, Italy and Spain contributed samples from acute and convalescent COVID-19. PBMCs, B-cell-depleted T cells, or T cells provided the cDNA or gDNA that made up the material.

Authors' data handling: Reference gene primer amplification gave nucleated cell count estimates. Sequencing was performed with immunoSEQ multiplex PCR; in TCRdb, only in-frame clones are kept and a portion is missing. That table gives V, J and clone size, and the DNA gave D and trimming. This table holds 95,000 to 120,000 clones, around 85% found once. With 2 bases clipped from V and 8 bases from J, the junction kept 6 bases outside the gene matches. This CDR3 has 15 amino acids. From germline, CDR1 is MGHRA and CDR2 YSYEKL. Sequencing was performed on peripheral blood. The sequence came from a human donor in a cohort sampled during active COVID-19. The genes are TRBV4-1 and TRBJ2-3, with TRBD2 matching over 11 bases. In nucleotides, the CDR3 is TGCGCCAGCAGCCAACTAGCGGGGGGTTTCGGTACGCAGTATTTT. The encoded protein is CASSQLAGGFGTQYF.